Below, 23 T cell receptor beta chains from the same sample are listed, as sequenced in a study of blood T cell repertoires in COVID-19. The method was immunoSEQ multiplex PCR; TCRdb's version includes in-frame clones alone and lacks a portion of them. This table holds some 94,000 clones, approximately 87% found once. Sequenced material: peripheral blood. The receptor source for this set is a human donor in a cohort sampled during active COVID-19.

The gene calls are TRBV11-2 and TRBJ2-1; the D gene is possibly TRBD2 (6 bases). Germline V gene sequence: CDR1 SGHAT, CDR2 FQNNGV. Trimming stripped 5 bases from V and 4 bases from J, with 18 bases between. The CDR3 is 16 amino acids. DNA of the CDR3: TGTGCCAGCAGCCCGAGTTGGGTGCGGGAATACAATGAGCAGTTCTTC. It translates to CASSPSWVREYNEQFF. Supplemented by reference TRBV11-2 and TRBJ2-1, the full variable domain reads EAGVAQSPRYKIIEKRQSVAFWCNPISGHATLYWYQQILGQGPKLLIQFQNNGVVDDSQLPKDRFSAERLKGVDSTLKIQPAKLEDSAVYLCASSPSWVREYNEQFFGPGTRLTVL.

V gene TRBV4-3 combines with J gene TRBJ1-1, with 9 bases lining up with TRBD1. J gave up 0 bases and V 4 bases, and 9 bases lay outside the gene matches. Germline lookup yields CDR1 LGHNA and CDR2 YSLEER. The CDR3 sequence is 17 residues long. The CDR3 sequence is CASSPRTGEVVNTEAFF. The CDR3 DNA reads TGCGCCAGCAGCCCTAGGACAGGGGAGGTTGTGAACACTGAAGCTTTCTTT.

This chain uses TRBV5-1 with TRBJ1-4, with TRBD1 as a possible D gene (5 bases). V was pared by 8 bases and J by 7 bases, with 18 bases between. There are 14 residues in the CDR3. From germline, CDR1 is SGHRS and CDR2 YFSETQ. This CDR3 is CASCAGTLGEKLFF. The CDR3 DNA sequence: TGCGCCAGTTGTGCTGGGACTTTGGGTGAAAAACTGTTTTTT.

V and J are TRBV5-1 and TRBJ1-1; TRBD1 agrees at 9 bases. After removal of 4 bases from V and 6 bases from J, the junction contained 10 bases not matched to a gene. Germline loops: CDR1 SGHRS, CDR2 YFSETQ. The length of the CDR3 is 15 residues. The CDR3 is CASSPTGTGRAEAFF. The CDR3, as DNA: TGCGCCAGCAGCCCAACCGGGACAGGGAGGGCTGAAGCTTTCTTT.

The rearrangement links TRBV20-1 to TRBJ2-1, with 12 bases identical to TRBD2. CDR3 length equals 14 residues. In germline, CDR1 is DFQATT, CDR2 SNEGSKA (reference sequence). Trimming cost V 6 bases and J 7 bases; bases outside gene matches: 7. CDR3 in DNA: TGCAGTGCCAGTGGACTAGCGGGGAGGAATGAGCAGTTCTTC. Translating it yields CSASGLAGRNEQFF.

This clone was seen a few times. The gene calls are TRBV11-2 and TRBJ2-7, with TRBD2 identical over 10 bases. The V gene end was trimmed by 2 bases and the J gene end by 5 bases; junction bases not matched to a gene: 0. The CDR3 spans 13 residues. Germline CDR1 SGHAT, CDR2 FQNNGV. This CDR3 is CASSLTSGNEQYF. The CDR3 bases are TGTGCCAGCAGCTTAACTAGCGGGAACGAGCAGTACTTC.

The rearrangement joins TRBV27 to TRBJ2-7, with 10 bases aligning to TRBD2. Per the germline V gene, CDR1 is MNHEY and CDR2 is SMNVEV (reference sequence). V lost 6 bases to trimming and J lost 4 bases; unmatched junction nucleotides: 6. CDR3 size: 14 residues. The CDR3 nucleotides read TGTGCCAGCAGCGTGGGACTAGCGACTTACGAGCAGTACTTC. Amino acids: CASSVGLATYEQYF.

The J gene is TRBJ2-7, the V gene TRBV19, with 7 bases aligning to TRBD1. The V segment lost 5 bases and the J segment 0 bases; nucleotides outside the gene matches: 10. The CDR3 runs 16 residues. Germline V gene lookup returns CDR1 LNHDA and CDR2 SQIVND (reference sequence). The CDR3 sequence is CASSSYRDSFSYEQYF. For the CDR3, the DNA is TGTGCCAGTAGTTCTTACCGGGACAGCTTCTCCTACGAGCAGTACTTC. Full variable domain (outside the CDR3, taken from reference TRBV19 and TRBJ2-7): DGGITQSPKYLFRKEGQNVTLSCEQNLNHDAMYWYRQDPGQGLRLIYYSQIVNDFQKGDIAEGYSVSREKKESFPLTVTSAQKNPTAFYLCASSSYRDSFSYEQYFGPGTRLTVT.

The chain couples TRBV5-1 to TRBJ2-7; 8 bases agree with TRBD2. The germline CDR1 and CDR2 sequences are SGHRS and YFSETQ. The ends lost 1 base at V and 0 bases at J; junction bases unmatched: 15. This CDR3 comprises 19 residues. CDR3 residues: CASSLSLGGGLGASYEQYF. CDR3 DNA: TGCGCCAGCAGCTTGTCTTTAGGCGGGGGGTTGGGAGCCTCCTACGAGCAGTACTTC.

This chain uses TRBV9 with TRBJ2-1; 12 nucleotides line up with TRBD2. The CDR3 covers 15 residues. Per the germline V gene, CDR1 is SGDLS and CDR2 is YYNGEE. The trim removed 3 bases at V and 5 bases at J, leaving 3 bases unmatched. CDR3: CASSGSSGGDNEQFF. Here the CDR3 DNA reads TGTGCCAGCAGCGGATCTAGCGGGGGGGACAATGAGCAGTTCTTC.

The CDR3 DNA follows: TGTGCCAGCAGTGACTACCTTCCGGGGGATGAGCAGTTCTTC. Translation gives CASSDYLPGDEQFF. The gene calls are TRBV2 and TRBJ2-1; possibly TRBD2 for D (6 bases). Trimming stripped 3 bases from V and 8 bases from J, with 14 bases between. CDR1 and CDR2 (germline): SNHLY, FYNNEI. This CDR3 spans 14 amino acids.

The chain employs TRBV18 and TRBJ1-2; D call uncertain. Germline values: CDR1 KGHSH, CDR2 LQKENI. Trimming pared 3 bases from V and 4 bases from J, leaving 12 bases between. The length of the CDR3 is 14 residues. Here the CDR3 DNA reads TGTGCCAGCTCACCCCCGTGGGAGGGCTATGGCTACACCTTC. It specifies CASSPPWEGYGYTF.

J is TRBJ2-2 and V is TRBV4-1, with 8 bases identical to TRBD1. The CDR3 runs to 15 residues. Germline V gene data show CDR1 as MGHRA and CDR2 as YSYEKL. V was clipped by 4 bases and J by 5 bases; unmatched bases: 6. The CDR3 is CASSPGQGRTGELFF. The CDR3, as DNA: TGCGCCAGCAGCCCCGGACAGGGTCGGACCGGGGAGCTGTTTTTT.

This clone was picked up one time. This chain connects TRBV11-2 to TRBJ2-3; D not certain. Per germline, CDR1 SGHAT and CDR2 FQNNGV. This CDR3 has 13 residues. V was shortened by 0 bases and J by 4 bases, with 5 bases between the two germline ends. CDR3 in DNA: TGTGCCAGCAGCTTAGAGTCGTCAGATACGCAGTATTTT. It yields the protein CASSLESSDTQYF.

CDR3 region: CASSLGLYSYEQYF. CDR3 nucleotides: TGTGCCAGCAGCTTAGGACTATACTCCTACGAGCAGTACTTC. The rearrangement uses TRBV11-1 and TRBJ2-7; a possible D gene is TRBD2 (5 bases). Germline lookup yields CDR1 SGHAT and CDR2 FQDESV (reference sequence). V lost 1 base to trimming and J lost 0 bases, with 7 bases between them. This CDR3 has 14 amino acids.

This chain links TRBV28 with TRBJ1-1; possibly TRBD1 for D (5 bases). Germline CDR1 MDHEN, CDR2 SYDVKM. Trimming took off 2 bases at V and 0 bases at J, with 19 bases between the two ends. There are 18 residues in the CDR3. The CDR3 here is CASSLPLVGGGMNTEAFF. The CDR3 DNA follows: TGTGCCAGCAGTTTACCCTTAGTGGGGGGAGGGATGAACACTGAAGCTTTCTTT.

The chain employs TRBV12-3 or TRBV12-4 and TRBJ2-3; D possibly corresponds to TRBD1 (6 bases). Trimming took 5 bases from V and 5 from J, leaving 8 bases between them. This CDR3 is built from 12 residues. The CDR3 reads CASSIQGDTQYF. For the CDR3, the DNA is TGTGCCAGCAGTATACAGGGAGATACGCAGTATTTT.

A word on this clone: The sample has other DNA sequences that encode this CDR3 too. DNA for the CDR3: TGTGCCAGCAGCCTAAGCGGGGGGTACGAGCAGTACTTC. This translates into CASSLSGGYEQYF. The rearrangement uses TRBV12-3 or TRBV12-4 and TRBJ2-7; 9 bases agree with TRBD2. This CDR3 region has 13 residues. After removal of 6 bases from V and 4 bases from J, the junction contained 4 bases not matched to a gene.

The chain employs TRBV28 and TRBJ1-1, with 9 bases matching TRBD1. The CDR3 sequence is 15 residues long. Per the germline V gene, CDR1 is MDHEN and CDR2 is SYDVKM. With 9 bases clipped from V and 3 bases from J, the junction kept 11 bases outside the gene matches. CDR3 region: CASRTGAVGYTEAFF. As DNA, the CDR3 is TGTGCCAGTCGGACAGGGGCTGTCGGGTACACTGAAGCTTTCTTT. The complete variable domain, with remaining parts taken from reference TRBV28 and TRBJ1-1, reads DVKVTQSSRYLVKRTGEKVFLECVQDMDHENMFWYRQDPGLGLRLIYFSYDVKMKEKGDIPEGYSVSREKKERFSLILESASTNQTSMYLCASRTGAVGYTEAFFGQGTRLTVV.

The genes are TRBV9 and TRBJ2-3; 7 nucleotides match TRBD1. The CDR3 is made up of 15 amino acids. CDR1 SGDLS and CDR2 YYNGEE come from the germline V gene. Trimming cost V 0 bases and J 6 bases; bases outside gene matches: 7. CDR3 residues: CASSVETGRVDTQYF. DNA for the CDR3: TGTGCCAGCAGCGTAGAGACAGGGAGAGTCGATACGCAGTATTTT.

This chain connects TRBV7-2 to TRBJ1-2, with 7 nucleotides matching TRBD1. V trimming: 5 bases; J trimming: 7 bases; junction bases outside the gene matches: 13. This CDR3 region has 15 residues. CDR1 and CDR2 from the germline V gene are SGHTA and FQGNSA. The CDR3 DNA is TGTGCCAGCAGCACCCCCCAGGGGGGAGTTATTGGCTACACCTTC. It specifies CASSTPQGGVIGYTF.

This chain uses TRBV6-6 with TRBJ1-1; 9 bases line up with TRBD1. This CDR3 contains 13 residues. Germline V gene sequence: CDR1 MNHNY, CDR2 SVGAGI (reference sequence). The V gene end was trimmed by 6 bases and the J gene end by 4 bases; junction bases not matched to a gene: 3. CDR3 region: CASRQTGGTEAFF. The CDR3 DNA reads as TGTGCCAGCAGACAGACAGGGGGCACTGAAGCTTTCTTT.

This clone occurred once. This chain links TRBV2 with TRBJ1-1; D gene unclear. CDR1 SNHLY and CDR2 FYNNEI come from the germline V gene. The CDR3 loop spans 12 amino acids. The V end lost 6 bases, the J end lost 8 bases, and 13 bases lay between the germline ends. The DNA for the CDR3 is TGTGCCAGCAGCTCTCCAGGCCCCGAAGCTTTCTTT. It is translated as CASSSPGPEAFF.